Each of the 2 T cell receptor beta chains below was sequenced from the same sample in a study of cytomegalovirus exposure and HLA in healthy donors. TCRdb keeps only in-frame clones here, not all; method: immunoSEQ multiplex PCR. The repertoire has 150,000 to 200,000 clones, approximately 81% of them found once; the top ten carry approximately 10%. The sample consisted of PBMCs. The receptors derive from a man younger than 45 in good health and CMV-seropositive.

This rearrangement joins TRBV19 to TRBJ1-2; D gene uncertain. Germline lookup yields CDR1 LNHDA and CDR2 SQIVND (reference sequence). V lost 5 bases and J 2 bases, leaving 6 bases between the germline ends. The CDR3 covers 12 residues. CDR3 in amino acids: CASSPQNYGYTF. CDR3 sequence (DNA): TGTGCCAGTAGTCCCCAGAACTATGGCTACACCTTC.

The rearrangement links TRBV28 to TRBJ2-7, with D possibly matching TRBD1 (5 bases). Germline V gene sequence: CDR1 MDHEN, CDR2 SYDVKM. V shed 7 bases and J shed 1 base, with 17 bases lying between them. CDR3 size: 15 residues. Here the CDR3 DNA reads TGTGCCAGCACCCCAGGGATTTTACGGTCCTACGAGCAGTACTTC. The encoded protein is CASTPGILRSYEQYF.